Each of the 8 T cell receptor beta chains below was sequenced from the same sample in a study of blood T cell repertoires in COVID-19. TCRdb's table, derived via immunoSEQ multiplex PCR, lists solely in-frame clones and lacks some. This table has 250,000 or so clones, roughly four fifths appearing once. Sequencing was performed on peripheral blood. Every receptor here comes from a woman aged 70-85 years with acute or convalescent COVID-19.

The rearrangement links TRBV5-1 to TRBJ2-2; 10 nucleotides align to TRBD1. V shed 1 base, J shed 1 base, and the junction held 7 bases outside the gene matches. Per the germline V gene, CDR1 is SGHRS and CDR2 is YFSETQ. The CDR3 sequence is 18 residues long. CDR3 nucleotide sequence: TGCGCCAGCAGCTTGATTGGGACAGGGGACGGGAACACCGGGGAGCTGTTTTTT. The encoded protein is CASSLIGTGDGNTGELFF. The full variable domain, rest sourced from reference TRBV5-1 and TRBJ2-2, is KAGVTQTPRYLIKTRGQQVTLSCSPISGHRSVSWYQQTPGQGLQFLFEYFSETQRNKGNFPGRFSGRQFSNSRSEMNVSTLELGDSALYLCASSLIGTGDGNTGELFFGEGSRLTVL.

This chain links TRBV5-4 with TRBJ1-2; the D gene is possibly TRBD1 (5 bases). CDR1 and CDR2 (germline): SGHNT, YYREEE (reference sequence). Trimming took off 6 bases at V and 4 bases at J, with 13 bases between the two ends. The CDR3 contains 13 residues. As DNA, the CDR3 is TGTGCCAGCACCACCGACAGATCCTATGGCTACACCTTC. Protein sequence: CASTTDRSYGYTF. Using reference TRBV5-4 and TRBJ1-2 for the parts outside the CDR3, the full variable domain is ETGVTQSPTHLIKTRGQQVTLRCSSQSGHNTVSWYQQALGQGPQFIFQYYREEENGRGNFPPRFSGLQFPNYSSELNVNALELDDSALYLCASTTDRSYGYTFGSGTRLTVV.

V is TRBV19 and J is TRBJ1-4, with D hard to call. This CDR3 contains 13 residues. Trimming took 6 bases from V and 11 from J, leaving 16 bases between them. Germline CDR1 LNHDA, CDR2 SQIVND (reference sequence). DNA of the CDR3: TGTGCCAGTAGCGGACCGGAGGGAGCTAAACTGTTTTTT. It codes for CASSGPEGAKLFF.

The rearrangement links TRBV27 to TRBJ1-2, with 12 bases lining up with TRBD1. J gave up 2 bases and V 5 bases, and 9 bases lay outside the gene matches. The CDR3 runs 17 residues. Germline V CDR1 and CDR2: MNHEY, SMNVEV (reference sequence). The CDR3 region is CASSLRDRGPTNYGYTF. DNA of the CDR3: TGTGCCAGCAGTCTCCGGGACAGGGGGCCCACAAACTATGGCTACACCTTC.

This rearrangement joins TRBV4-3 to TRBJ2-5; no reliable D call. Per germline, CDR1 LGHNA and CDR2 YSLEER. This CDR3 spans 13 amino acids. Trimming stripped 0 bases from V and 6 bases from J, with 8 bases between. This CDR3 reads CASSQDREQTQYF. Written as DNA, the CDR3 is TGCGCCAGCAGCCAAGATAGAGAGCAGACCCAGTACTTC.

The CDR3 DNA reads TGTGCCAGCAGCCCGGGGGAGCGACCTAACTATGGCTACACCTTC. Translation gives CASSPGERPNYGYTF. This chain connects TRBV3-1 (or the pseudogene TRBV3-2) to TRBJ1-2, with D perhaps TRBD1 (5 bases). Trimming stripped 4 bases from V and 0 bases from J, with 12 bases between. The germline gives CDR1 LGHDT, CDR2 YNNKEL (reference sequence). This CDR3 is built from 15 residues.

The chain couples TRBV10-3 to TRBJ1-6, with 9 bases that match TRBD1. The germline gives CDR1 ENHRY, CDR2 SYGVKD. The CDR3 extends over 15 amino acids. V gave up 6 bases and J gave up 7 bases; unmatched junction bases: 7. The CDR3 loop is CAIRRDREKNSPLHF. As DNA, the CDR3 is TGTGCCATCAGGAGGGACAGGGAAAAAAATTCACCCCTCCACTTT.

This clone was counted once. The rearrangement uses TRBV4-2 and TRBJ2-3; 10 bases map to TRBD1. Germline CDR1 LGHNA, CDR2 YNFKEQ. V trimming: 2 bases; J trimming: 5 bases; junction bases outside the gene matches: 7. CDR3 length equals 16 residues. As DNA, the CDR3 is TGTGCCAGCAGCCAACGCGGACAGGGGGGGGAAGATACGCAGTATTTT. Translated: CASSQRGQGGEDTQYF.